This T cell receptor (beta chain) stems from a study of T cells in Graves' hyperthyroidism and ophthalmopathy. This clonotype was observed a few times. This CDR3 contains 15 residues. Trimming stripped 7 bases from V and 1 base from J, with 13 bases between. Amplification of TCR beta CDR3 regions was performed using RNA transcripts as template. The TCR CDR3 was amplified in a first-round RT-PCR using the HTBI primer set. One entry per CDR3 protein results from TCRdb running MiXCR on the multiplex PCR reads. The sample shows about 640,000 distinct CDR3 sequences, around 21% of them seen only once. The chain uses TRBV12-3 or TRBV12-4 and TRBJ2-2; no definite D call. The TCR sequence derives from a man aged 30 to 45 with Graves' ophthalmopathy. What was sequenced was blood. In DNA form, the CDR3 reads TGTGCCAGCAAAGGACGAACCTGGAACACCGGGGAGCTGTTTTTT. Its translation: CASKGRTWNTGELFF.